This T cell receptor beta chain was recovered during a study of blood T cells in healthy people across ages. Russia was home to the donors, healthy Caucasian individuals aged roughly 6 to 90. Only a few counts were recorded for this clonotype. V dropped 6 bases and J dropped 2; count of bases not matched to a gene: 5. Germline loops: CDR1 MNHEY, CDR2 SMNVEV (reference sequence). The CDR3 contains 15 residues. A second PCR of roughly 7 to 11 cycles used a sample-barcoded 5' primer and a J-beta primer mix. Each cDNA molecule, via a template-switch adaptor with 12 random nucleotides, was tagged. Researchers report that each sample yielded at least 2.5 million CDR3-containing paired-end reads. Each CDR3 protein is one row after TCRdb ran MiXCR on the 5' RACE reads. The profile shows around 800,000 distinct CDR3 sequences, more than 25% of them singletons. A further study also used this sample, focusing on T cells of mothers and their children. That investigation notes: During the second PCR, the M1S primer introduced sample barcodes along with 2-4 random nucleotides.

The sequence was collected from a boy younger than 18 in good health. The sample was blood. J is TRBJ2-3 and V is TRBV27; TRBD2 matches at 10 bases. CDR3 bases: TGTGCCAGCAGCCCTAGCGGGGGTTACACAGATACGCAGTATTTT. Protein product: CASSPSGGYTDTQYF.